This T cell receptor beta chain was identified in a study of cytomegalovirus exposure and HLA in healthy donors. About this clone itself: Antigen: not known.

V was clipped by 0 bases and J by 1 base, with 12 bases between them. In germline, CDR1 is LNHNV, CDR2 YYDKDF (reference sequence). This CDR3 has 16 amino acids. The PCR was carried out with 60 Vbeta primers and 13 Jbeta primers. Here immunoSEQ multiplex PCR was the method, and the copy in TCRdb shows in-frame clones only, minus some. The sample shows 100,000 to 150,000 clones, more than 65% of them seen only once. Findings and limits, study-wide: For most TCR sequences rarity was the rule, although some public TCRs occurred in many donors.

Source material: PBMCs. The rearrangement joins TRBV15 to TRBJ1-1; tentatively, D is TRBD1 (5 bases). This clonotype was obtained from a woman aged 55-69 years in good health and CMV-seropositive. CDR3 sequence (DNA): TGTGCCACCAGCAGAGAGGGGCGTCTGGCGAACACTGAAGCTTTCTTT. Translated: CATSREGRLANTEAFF.